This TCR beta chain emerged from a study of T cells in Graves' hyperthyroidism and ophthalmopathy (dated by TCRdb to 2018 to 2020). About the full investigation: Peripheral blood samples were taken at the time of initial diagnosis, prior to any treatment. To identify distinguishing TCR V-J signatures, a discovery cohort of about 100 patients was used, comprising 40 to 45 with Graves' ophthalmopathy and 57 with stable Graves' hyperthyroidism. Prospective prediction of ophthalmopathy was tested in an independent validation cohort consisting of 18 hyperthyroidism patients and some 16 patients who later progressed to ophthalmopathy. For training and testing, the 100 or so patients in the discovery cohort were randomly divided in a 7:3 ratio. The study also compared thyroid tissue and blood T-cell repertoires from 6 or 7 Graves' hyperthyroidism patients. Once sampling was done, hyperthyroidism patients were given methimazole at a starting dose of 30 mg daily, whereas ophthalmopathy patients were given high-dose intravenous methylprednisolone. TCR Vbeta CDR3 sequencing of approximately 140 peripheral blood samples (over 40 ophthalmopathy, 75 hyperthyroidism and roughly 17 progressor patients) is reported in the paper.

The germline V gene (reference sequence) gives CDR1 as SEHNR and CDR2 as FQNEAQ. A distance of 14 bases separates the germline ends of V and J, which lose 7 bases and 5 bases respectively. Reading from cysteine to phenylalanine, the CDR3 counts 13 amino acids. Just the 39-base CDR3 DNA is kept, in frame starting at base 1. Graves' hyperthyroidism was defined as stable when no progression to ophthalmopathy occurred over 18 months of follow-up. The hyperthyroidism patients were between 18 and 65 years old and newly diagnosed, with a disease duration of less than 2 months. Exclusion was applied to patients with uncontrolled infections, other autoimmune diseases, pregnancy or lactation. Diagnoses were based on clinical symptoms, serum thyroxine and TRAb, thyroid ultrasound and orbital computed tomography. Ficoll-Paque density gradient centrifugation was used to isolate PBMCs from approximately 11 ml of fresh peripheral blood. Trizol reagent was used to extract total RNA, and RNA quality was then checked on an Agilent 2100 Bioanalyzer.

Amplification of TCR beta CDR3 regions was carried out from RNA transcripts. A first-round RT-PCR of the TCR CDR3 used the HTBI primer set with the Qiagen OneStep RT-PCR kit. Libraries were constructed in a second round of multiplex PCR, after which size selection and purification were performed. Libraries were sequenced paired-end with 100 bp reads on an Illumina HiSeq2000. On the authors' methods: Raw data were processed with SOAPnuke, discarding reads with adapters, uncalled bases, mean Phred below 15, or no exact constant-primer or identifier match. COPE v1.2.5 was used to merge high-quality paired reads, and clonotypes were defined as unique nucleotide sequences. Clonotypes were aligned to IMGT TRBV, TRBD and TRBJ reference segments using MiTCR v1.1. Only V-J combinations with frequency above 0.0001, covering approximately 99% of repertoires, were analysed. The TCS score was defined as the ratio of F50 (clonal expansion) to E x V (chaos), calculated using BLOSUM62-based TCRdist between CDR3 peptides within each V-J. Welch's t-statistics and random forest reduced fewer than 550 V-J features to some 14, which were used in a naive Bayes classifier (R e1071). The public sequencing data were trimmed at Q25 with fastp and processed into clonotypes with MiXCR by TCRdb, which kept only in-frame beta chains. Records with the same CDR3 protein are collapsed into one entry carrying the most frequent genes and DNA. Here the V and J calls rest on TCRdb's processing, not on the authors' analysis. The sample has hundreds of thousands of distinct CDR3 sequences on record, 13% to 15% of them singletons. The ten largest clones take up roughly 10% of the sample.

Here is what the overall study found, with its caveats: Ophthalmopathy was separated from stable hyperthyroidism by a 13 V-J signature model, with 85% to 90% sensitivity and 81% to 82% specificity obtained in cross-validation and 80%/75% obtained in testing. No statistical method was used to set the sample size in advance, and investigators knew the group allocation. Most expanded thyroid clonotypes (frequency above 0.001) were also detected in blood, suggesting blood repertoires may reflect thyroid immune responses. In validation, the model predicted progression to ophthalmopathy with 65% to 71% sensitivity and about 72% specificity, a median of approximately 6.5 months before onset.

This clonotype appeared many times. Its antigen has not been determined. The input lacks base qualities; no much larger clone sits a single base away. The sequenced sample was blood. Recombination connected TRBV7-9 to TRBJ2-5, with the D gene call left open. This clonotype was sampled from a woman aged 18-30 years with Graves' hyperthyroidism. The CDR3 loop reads CASTLAGRETQYF. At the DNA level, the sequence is TGTGCCAGCACCCTCGCAGGTCGGGAGACCCAGTACTTC.